The entry below gives a single T cell receptor beta chain sequence along with its context. Its antigen remains unknown. Clones were read by immunoSEQ multiplex PCR, and TCRdb kept only the in-frame ones, dropping some. The sample lists more than 1.2 million clones; less than 99% were seen once. The sample belongs to a study of shared clonotypes between healthy human individuals. The germline V gene has CDR1 MNHEY and CDR2 SVGAGI. Losses at the gene ends were 6 bases for V and 7 bases for J; bases not matched to a gene: 5. The CDR3 sequence is 13 residues long. Findings and caveats of the study: Among the subsets, naive ones generally showed larger estimated richness than memory ones.

Sequencing was performed on naive CD4+ T cells sorted from blood. Subset defined: CD45RA+ positively selected. The TCR sequence derives from a man in his thirties or forties in good health. The genes are TRBV6-5 and TRBJ1-1; 10 nucleotides match TRBD1. CDR3 residues: CASSLTGGVEAFF. CDR3 DNA: TGTGCCAGCAGCCTGACAGGGGGCGTTGAAGCTTTCTTT.